This T cell receptor beta chain was recovered during a study of blood T cell repertoires in COVID-19 (dated by TCRdb to about 2020). As for the study more broadly: The collaborator samples originated in the United States, Italy and Spain and spanned the acute and convalescent phases of COVID-19. The samples were drawn from the first 160 participants of the ongoing ImmuneRACE study and from over a thousand subjects provided by 6 global collaborators. The repertoires were released in a freely available public database intended as a resource for research on the immune response to SARS-CoV-2. The dataset comprised deeply sampled blood TCRbeta repertoires from subjects exposed to, actively infected with, or recovered from COVID-19. The material from the prospective study consisted of cDNA or gDNA derived from T cells, B-cell-depleted T cells, or PBMCs. Where available, HLA class I and class II types were obtained from metadata supplied by the sample provider rather than from assay-based typing. Sample metadata almost always included a de-identified subject ID, COVID-19 status, age in years and sex. On the study overall, not on this receptor specifically: Clinical and demographic metadata were provided uncurated, with the amount varying by source and participant.

The immunoSEQ Assay, a bias-controlled multiplex PCR, was used to amplify TCRbeta CDR3 regions from genomic DNA. The study's own analysis went as follows. The number of nucleated cells in each sample was estimated from the amplification of reference gene primers within the assay. Sequence reads were collapsed and filtered to measure the absolute abundance of every unique TCRbeta CDR3 rearrangement. Productive Simpson clonality was computed per sample as the square root of Simpson's diversity index over productive rearrangements. As stored in TCRdb, this immuneACCESS dataset retains in-frame rearrangements with V and J assigned. A fraction of the clones does not appear; measured against another copy, unresolved V genes explain less than half of the discrepancy, and the remainder lacks a known reason. V and J calls and clone size are copied from that table; D and trimming were computed from the DNA. This sample is represented by about 140,000 clones; roughly 85% of them were singletons. Roughly 3.5% of the sample belongs to the ten largest clones.

Turning to this clone: The antigen it recognizes is unknown. No base quality information exists; no much larger clone differs at one position.

Whole blood was collected in K2EDTA tubes by collaborating institutions according to the institutions' own protocols. Collaborator samples were shipped for TCRbeta analysis as frozen whole blood, isolated PBMCs, or DNA extracted from either sample type. V and J are truncated by 0 bases and 3 bases respectively, leaving an intervening sequence of 9 bases. Per the germline V gene, SGDLS is the CDR1 and YYNGEE is the CDR2. The CDR3 spans 14 residues, from the cysteine through the phenylalanine. Only the CDR3 portion is preserved as DNA: 42 bases, with reading frame beginning at the first base. The clonotype was recovered from a man aged 55 to 69 with acute or convalescent COVID-19. The chain is assembled from TRBV9 and TRBJ1-1; possibly the D gene is TRBD1, per 5 matching bases. The material sequenced was peripheral blood. For the CDR3, the sequence is CASSVGGRDTEAFF. Here is the DNA: TGTGCCAGCAGCGTAGGGGGCAGGGACACTGAAGCTTTCTTT. Reference TRBV9 and TRBJ1-1 genes cover what lies past the CDR3, so the full variable domain is DSGVTQTPKHLITATGQRVTLRCSPRSGDLSVYWYQQSLDQGLQFLIQYYNGEERAKGNILERFSAQQFPDLHSELNLSSLELGDSALYFCASSVGGRDTEAFFGQGTRLTVV.